These 30 T cell receptor beta chains were sequenced from one sample in a study of blood T cell repertoires in COVID-19. Profiled with immunoSEQ multiplex PCR; TCRdb holds only in-frame clones, not every one. The sample holds some 460,000 clones; about nine tenths are singletons and the top ten take about 0.7%. Sequencing used PBMCs or T cells enriched from blood (not recorded which). The receptor set was obtained from a woman under 30 who had recovered from COVID-19.

The chain links TRBV5-1 to TRBJ2-7, with a tentative D call TRBD1 (6 bases). Germline CDR1 reads SGHRS; CDR2 reads YFSETQ. The CDR3 length is 13 residues. The V and J ends lost 6 bases and 0 bases respectively, with 10 bases between them. CDR3 sequence reads: CASTRDTSYEQYF. CDR3 in DNA: TGCGCCAGCACCCGGGACACCTCCTACGAGCAGTACTTC.

This clone was seen a few times. The V gene is TRBV30, the J gene TRBJ1-2, with 8 bases aligning to TRBD1. This CDR3 has 15 residues. Germline values: CDR1 GTSNPN, CDR2 SVGIG (reference sequence). V lost 3 bases and J lost 4; bases outside the gene matches: 10. The CDR3 region is CAWSRDLQGAYGYTF. As DNA, the CDR3 is TGTGCCTGGAGCCGAGACCTTCAGGGGGCCTATGGCTACACCTTC.

Concerning this clone: Mismatch with germline at one junction end may stem from a read error. The rearrangement links TRBV5-8 to TRBJ2-3; TRBD2 is a possible D gene (5 bases). CDR3 length: 14 residues. Germline assignment: CDR1 SGHTS and CDR2 YDEGEE. This chain's CDR3 is CVSSLSLARDTQYF. CDR3 DNA: TGTGTCAGCAGCTTGAGTCTAGCTAGAGATACGCAGTATTTT.

V is TRBV7-9 and J is TRBJ1-5, with D perhaps TRBD1 (5 bases). Between the trimmed V and J ends, which lost 1 base and 4 bases, there was a span of 11 bases. This CDR3 comprises 15 residues. Per the germline V gene, CDR1 is SEHNR and CDR2 is FQNEAQ (reference sequence). The chain's CDR3 is CASSLGQGKNQPQHF. The CDR3 DNA sequence: TGTGCCAGCAGCTTAGGGCAGGGAAAAAATCAGCCCCAGCATTTT.

The gene calls are TRBV19 and TRBJ2-1; 12 bases align to TRBD1. There are 15 residues in the CDR3. The germline V gene encodes CDR1 LNHDA and CDR2 SQIVND (reference sequence). V was pared by 5 bases and J by 11 bases, with 10 bases of the junction left unmatched. CDR3 loop: CASSASGTGGPQQFF. The CDR3 bases are TGTGCCAGTAGTGCCTCCGGGACAGGGGGCCCCCAGCAGTTCTTC.

The chain employs TRBV10-3 and TRBJ1-1; TRBD1 matches 9 bases. Losses at the gene ends were 6 bases for V and 5 bases for J; bases not matched to a gene: 13. The CDR3 runs to 16 residues. CDR1 and CDR2 from the germline V gene are ENHRY and SYGVKD. The DNA of the CDR3 is TGTGCCATCAGGACGGACAGGGGCGATAAATTTACTGAAGCTTTCTTT. Translation: CAIRTDRGDKFTEAFF.

The chain is built from TRBV14 and TRBJ1-1; tentative D call: TRBD1 (5 bases). V shed 9 bases and J shed 0 bases, with 20 bases lying between them. CDR1 and CDR2 from the germline V gene are SGHDN and FVKESK. The CDR3 runs 16 residues. This CDR3 reads CASSTDSAHLNTEAFF. DNA for the CDR3: TGTGCCAGTAGCACCGACAGTGCCCACCTGAACACTGAAGCTTTCTTT.

The J gene is TRBJ2-5, the V gene TRBV28; possibly TRBD1 for D (6 bases). The CDR3 length is 14 residues. Deletions cut 7 bases from V and 6 bases from J, with 18 bases between. In germline, CDR1 is MDHEN, CDR2 SYDVKM. The CDR3 is CASKDEGTSKTQYF. The DNA for the CDR3 is TGTGCCAGCAAGGACGAGGGGACAAGTAAGACCCAGTACTTC.

The V and J genes are TRBV3-1 (or the pseudogene TRBV3-2) and TRBJ1-3; D remains ambiguous. Deletions cut 2 bases from V and 4 bases from J, with 9 bases between. The CDR3 covers 14 residues. Germline assignment: CDR1 LGHDT and CDR2 YNNKEL (reference sequence). CDR3 region: CASSQLWQGNTIYF. The CDR3 DNA sequence: TGTGCCAGCAGCCAACTTTGGCAGGGAAACACCATATATTTT.

V and J are TRBV18 and TRBJ1-1, with D unresolved. CDR1 and CDR2 from the germline V gene are KGHSH and LQKENI. This CDR3 has 15 residues. V lost 5 bases and J 5 bases, leaving 18 bases between the germline ends. CDR3 sequence (DNA): TGTGCCAGCTCAACGGGGAGAAGAAGTGGGACTGAAGCTTTCTTT. Protein sequence: CASSTGRRSGTEAFF.

The J gene is TRBJ1-1, the V gene TRBV19; D perhaps matches TRBD1 (5 bases). The CDR3 consists of 13 residues. Trimming stripped 6 bases from V and 4 bases from J, with 12 bases between. CDR1 LNHDA and CDR2 SQIVND come from the germline V gene (reference sequence). CDR3 sequence reads: CASRTGFFTEAFF. The DNA for the CDR3 is TGTGCCAGTAGAACAGGCTTTTTCACTGAAGCTTTCTTT.

This rearrangement joins TRBV11-2 to TRBJ1-6; TRBD1 is a possible D gene (5 bases). With 5 bases removed from V and 0 bases from J, the gap between germline ends came to 20 bases. This CDR3 spans 19 amino acids. Germline V gene data show CDR1 as SGHAT and CDR2 as FQNNGV. The CDR3: CASSPGGAVSSSYNSPLHF. The DNA for the CDR3 is TGTGCCAGCAGCCCCGGAGGGGCAGTCTCAAGCTCCTATAATTCACCCCTCCACTTT.

This rearrangement joins TRBV15 to TRBJ2-3; 11 bases fit TRBD2. V was pared by 3 bases and J by 6 bases, with 8 bases of the junction left unmatched. The CDR3 runs to 16 residues. The germline V gene has CDR1 LNHNV and CDR2 YYDKDF (reference sequence). The CDR3 DNA reads as TGTGCCACCAGCAGTTATCTAGCGGGGGGCGGTGATACGCAGTATTTT. It yields the protein CATSSYLAGGGDTQYF.

The chain joins TRBV7-8 to TRBJ1-2; 7 positions agree with TRBD1. From germline, CDR1 is SGHVS and CDR2 FQNEAQ. The V gene end was trimmed by 7 bases and the J gene end by 4 bases; junction bases not matched to a gene: 21. The CDR3 is 18 residues long. The CDR3 loop reads CASIPLGQAPHTLYGYTF. Here the CDR3 DNA reads TGTGCCAGCATCCCCCTAGGACAGGCCCCGCACACCCTCTATGGCTACACCTTC. The full variable domain, completed using reference TRBV7-8 and TRBJ1-2, is GAGVSQSPRYKVAKRGQDVALRCDPISGHVSLFWYQQALGQGPEFLTYFQNEAQLDKSGLPSDRFFAERPEGSVSTLKIQRTQQEDSAVYLCASIPLGQAPHTLYGYTFGSGTRLTVV.

The chain is built from TRBV19 and TRBJ1-1; 10 nucleotides agree with TRBD1. Germline assignment: CDR1 LNHDA and CDR2 SQIVND (reference sequence). J gave up 0 bases and V 7 bases, and 8 bases lay outside the gene matches. The CDR3 is made up of 16 amino acids. The CDR3 region has the DNA TGTGCCAGTACCCCGGACAGGGGGTCAGTGAACACTGAAGCTTTCTTT. Encoded protein: CASTPDRGSVNTEAFF.

V gene TRBV28 combines with J gene TRBJ1-4, with D possibly TRBD1 on 5 matching bases. V shed 4 bases and J shed 0 bases, with 9 bases lying between them. The CDR3 is 15 amino acids. In germline, CDR1 is MDHEN, CDR2 SYDVKM. The CDR3 nucleotides are TGTGCCAGCAGTTCTACGGGGGCAACTAATGAAAAACTGTTTTTT. The encoded protein is CASSSTGATNEKLFF.

The chain recombines TRBV7-9 with TRBJ2-7; 8 bases match TRBD1. The CDR3 runs 13 residues. V lost 5 bases, J lost 7 bases, and 7 bases stayed unmatched. Per the germline V gene, CDR1 is SEHNR and CDR2 is FQNEAQ (reference sequence). CDR3 in amino acids: CASSARQGREQYF. In DNA, the CDR3 is TGTGCCAGCAGCGCCCGACAGGGGAGGGAGCAGTACTTC.

In DNA, the CDR3 is TGTGCCAGCAGTCTCAGGTCGGGCACAGATACGCAGTATTTT. This gives the protein CASSLRSGTDTQYF. The chain couples TRBV7-7 to TRBJ2-3, with D unresolved. The germline V gene has CDR1 SSHAT and CDR2 FNYEAQ (reference sequence). This CDR3 is 14 amino acids long. The V end was cut by 6 bases, the J end by 1 base, with 11 bases between.

The chain employs TRBV11-2 and TRBJ1-2; D is undetermined. Trimming took off 1 base at V and 0 bases at J, with 3 bases between the two ends. The germline CDR1 and CDR2 sequences are SGHAT and FQNNGV. The CDR3 length is 13 residues. The CDR3 nucleotides read TGTGCCAGCAGCTTAGCAGCTAACTATGGCTACACCTTC. Protein: CASSLAANYGYTF.

This chain links TRBV19 with TRBJ1-2; 9 bases align to TRBD1. CDR1 and CDR2 (germline): LNHDA, SQIVND (reference sequence). V was pared by 1 base and J by 6 bases, with 6 bases of the junction left unmatched. CDR3 size: 15 residues. The CDR3, as DNA: TGTGCCAGTAGTATAGTAGGGGACAGGGACCATGGCTACACCTTC. Translating gives CASSIVGDRDHGYTF.

The CDR3 DNA is TGTGCCAGCTCACCAGAGGGCGGGACCCCCCCTTCCGAGCAGTACTTC. Translating it yields CASSPEGGTPPSEQYF. This chain joins TRBV18 and TRBJ2-7; D might be TRBD2 (6 bases). The germline V gene encodes CDR1 KGHSH and CDR2 LQKENI. This CDR3 is built from 16 residues. The germline V and J ends were trimmed by 2 bases and 6 bases, with 20 bases remaining between them.

The chain combines TRBV19 with TRBJ1-4, with 7 bases aligning to TRBD1. CDR3 length: 14 residues. Germline V gene sequence: CDR1 LNHDA, CDR2 SQIVND (reference sequence). V shed 6 bases and J 3 bases; nucleotides not matched to a gene: 4. CDR3 loop: CASSPGQPNEKLFF. CDR3 in DNA: TGTGCCAGTAGCCCGGGACAGCCTAATGAAAAACTGTTTTTT.

On this clone: Other nucleotide sequences from this sample produce the same CDR3. The J gene is TRBJ2-1, the V gene TRBV27; maybe TRBD2 (5 bases). The CDR3 spans 14 residues. The V end was cut by 3 bases, the J end by 0 bases, with 6 bases between. Germline V gene sequence: CDR1 MNHEY, CDR2 SMNVEV (reference sequence). This chain's CDR3 is CASSFRDSYNEQFF. CDR3 DNA sequence: TGTGCCAGCAGTTTCCGGGACTCCTACAATGAGCAGTTCTTC.

The CDR3 loop is CASGPPTGTDAGNTIYF. DNA of the CDR3: TGTGCCAGCGGGCCTCCTACAGGGACCGATGCTGGAAACACCATATATTTT. The chain employs TRBV5-4 and TRBJ1-3; perhaps TRBD1 as D (6 bases). V shed 7 bases and J shed 2 bases, with 22 bases lying between them. The CDR3 loop spans 17 amino acids. The germline V gene encodes CDR1 SGHNT and CDR2 YYREEE (reference sequence).

The chain couples TRBV3-1 (or the pseudogene TRBV3-2) to TRBJ2-2; unclear D gene. The germline V gene encodes CDR1 LGHDT and CDR2 YNNKEL (reference sequence). This CDR3 contains 14 residues. V lost 2 bases and J lost 5, with 9 bases in between. CDR3 sequence (DNA): TGTGCCAGCAGCCAAACAAGTCCTACCGGGGAGCTGTTTTTT. This encodes CASSQTSPTGELFF.

CDR3 DNA: TGTGCCATCAGTGAGTCGACAGGGGGGCAGTTTTCGTTCTTC. Protein product: CAISESTGGQFSFF. J is TRBJ2-1 and V is TRBV10-3; 9 bases match TRBD1. Germline lookup yields CDR1 ENHRY and CDR2 SYGVKD. With 0 bases clipped from V and 15 bases from J, the junction kept 9 bases outside the gene matches. The CDR3 extends over 14 amino acids.

The chain carries TRBV28 and TRBJ1-4; D not resolved. The CDR3 extends over 14 amino acids. V was pared by 7 bases and J by 4 bases, with 13 bases between. Germline V gene lookup returns CDR1 MDHEN and CDR2 SYDVKM. The CDR3 sequence is CASTMMEVNEKLFF. The CDR3 coding sequence is TGTGCCAGCACCATGATGGAGGTTAATGAAAAACTGTTTTTT.

J is TRBJ2-3 and V is TRBV4-1; 9 nucleotides line up with TRBD2. Trimming at V came to 2 bases and at J to 0 bases, leaving 6 bases not matched to a gene. The length of the CDR3 is 17 residues. From germline, CDR1 is MGHRA and CDR2 YSYEKL. The CDR3 region has the DNA TGCGCCAGCAGCCAAACTGGACTAGCGTATAGCACAGATACGCAGTATTTT. It is translated as CASSQTGLAYSTDTQYF.

CDR3 amino acids: CASSLAGGGVDGYTF. CDR3 nucleotide sequence: TGTGCCAGCAGCTTAGCCGGTGGGGGCGTCGATGGCTACACCTTC. The rearrangement uses TRBV7-2 and TRBJ1-2; a weak D match, TRBD1 (6 bases). The CDR3 spans 15 residues. The V end was cut by 0 bases, the J end by 6 bases, with 14 bases between. In germline, CDR1 is SGHTA, CDR2 FQGNSA.

V is TRBV6-4 and J is TRBJ2-3, with 11 bases aligning to TRBD2. Germline-derived CDR1 and CDR2 are MRHNA and SNTAGT. Trimming took 4 bases from V and 2 from J; bases not matched to a gene: 2. There are 15 residues in the CDR3. The CDR3 reads CASSVSGGATDTQYF. CDR3 DNA sequence: TGTGCCAGCAGTGTTAGCGGGGGGGCCACAGATACGCAGTATTTT.